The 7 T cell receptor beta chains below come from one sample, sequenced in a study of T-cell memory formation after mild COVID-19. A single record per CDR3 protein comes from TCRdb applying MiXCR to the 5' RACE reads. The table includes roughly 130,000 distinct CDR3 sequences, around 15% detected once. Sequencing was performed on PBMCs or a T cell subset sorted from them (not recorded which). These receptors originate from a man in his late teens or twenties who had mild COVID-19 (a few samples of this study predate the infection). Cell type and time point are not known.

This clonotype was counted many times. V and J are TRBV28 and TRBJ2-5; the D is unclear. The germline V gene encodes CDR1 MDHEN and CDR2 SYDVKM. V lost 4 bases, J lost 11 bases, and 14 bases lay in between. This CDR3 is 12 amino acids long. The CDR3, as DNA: TGTGCCAGCAGTTCCGCCGGAGAAATACAGTACTTC. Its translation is CASSSAGEIQYF.

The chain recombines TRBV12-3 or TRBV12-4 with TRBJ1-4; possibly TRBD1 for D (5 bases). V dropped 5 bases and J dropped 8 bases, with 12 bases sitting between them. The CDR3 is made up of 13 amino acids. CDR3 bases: TGTGCCAGCAGTGGGGGTATGGGGGAAAAACTGTTTTTT. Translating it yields CASSGGMGEKLFF.

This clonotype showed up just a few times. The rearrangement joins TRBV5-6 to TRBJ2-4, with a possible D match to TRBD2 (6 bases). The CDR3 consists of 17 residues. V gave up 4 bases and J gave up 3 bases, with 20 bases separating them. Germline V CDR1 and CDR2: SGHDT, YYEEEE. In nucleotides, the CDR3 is TGTGCCAGCAGCGTACCCGCGGGGCAAGGTGGCAAAAACATTCAGTACTTC. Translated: CASSVPAGQGGKNIQYF.

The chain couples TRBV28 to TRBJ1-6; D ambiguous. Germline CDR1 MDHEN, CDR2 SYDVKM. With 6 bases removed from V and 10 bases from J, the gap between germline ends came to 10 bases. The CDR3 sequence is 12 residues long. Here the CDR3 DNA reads TGTGCCAGCAGGGTATTAGGGTCACCCCTCCACTTT. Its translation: CASRVLGSPLHF.

In DNA form, the CDR3 reads TGTGCCAGCAGCAGACAACAGGGCACTGAAGCTTTCTTT. Protein sequence: CASSRQQGTEAFF. This rearrangement joins TRBV7-2 to TRBJ1-1, with D tentatively TRBD1 (6 bases). Germline loops: CDR1 SGHTA, CDR2 FQGNSA. The CDR3 length is 13 residues. V shed 5 bases and J shed 4 bases, with 11 bases lying between them. Filled out from reference TRBV7-2 and TRBJ1-1, the complete variable domain reads GAGVSQSPSNKVTEKGKDVELRCDPISGHTALYWYRQSLGQGLEFLIYFQGNSAPDKSGLPSDRFSAERTGGSVSTLTIQRTQQEDSAVYLCASSRQQGTEAFFGQGTRLTVV.

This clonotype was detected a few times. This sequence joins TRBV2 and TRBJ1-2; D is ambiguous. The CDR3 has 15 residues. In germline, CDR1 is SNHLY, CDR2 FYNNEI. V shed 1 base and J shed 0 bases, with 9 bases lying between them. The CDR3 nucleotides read TGTGCCAGCAGTGAAGGGCCAAGACCTAACTATGGCTACACCTTC. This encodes CASSEGPRPNYGYTF.

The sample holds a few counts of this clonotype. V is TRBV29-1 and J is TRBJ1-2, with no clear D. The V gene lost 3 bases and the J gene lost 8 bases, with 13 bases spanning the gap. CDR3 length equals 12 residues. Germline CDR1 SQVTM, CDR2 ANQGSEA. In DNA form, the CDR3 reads TGCAGCGTTGAGGGGTATTCGGGGGGCTACACCTTC. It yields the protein CSVEGYSGGYTF. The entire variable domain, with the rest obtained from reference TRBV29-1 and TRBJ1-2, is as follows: SAVISQKPSRDICQRGTSLTIQCQVDSQVTMMFWYRQQPGQSLTLIATANQGSEATYESGFVIDKFPISRPNLTFSTLTVSNMSPEDSSIYLCSVEGYSGGYTFGSGTRLTVV.